The T cell receptor beta chain described here comes from a study of OX40 agonist ivuxolimab in advanced cancers. The CDR3 consists of 16 residues. Germline V CDR1 and CDR2: SGHDT, YYEEEE. The V and J ends lost 4 bases and 4 bases, in that order; junction bases with no gene match: 11. Sequencing used immunoSEQ multiplex PCR; TCRdb keeps in-frame clones, though not all of them. The sample holds more than 80,000 clones, around 87% seen once. Sample: CD4+ or CD8+ T cells sorted from blood, taken in a trial of the OX40 agonist ivuxolimab. The chain is built from TRBV5-6 and TRBJ2-1; 7 bases match TRBD1. This TCR came from an adult with an advanced solid tumor such as melanoma, head and neck, liver or kidney cancer. The CDR3: CASSLRWDSFYNEQFF. DNA of the CDR3: TGTGCCAGCAGCCTTCGATGGGACAGCTTTTACAATGAGCAGTTCTTC.